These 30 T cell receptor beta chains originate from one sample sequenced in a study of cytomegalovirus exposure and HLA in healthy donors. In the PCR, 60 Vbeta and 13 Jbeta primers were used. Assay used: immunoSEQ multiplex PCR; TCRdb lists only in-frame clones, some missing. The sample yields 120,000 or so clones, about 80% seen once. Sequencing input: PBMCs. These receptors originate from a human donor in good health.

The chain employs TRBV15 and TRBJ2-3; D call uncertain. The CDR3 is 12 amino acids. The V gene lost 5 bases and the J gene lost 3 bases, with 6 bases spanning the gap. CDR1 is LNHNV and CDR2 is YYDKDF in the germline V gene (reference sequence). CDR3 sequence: CATSPGTDTQYF. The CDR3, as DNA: TGTGCCACCAGCCCCGGGACAGATACGCAGTATTTT.

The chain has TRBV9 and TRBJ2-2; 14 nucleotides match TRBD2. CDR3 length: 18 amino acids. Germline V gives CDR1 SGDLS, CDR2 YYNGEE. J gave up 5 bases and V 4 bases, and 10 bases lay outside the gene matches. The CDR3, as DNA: TGTGCCAGCAGCCCTGGGAGACTAGCGGGGGGGCAAACCGGGGAGCTGTTTTTT. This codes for CASSPGRLAGGQTGELFF.

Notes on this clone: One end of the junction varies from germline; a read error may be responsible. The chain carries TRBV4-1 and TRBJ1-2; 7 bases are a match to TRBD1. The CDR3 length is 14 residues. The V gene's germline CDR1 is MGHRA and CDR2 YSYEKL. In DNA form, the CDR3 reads TGCGCCAGCAGCCAAGTCGGGACAGCCCAAGGGTCTCTCTTC. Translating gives CASSQVGTAQGSLF.

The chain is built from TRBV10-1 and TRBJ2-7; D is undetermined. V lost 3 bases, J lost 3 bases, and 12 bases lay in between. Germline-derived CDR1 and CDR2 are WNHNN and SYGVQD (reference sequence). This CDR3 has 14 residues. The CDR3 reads CASSDERSDYEQYF. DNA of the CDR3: TGCGCCAGCAGTGATGAGCGATCCGACTACGAGCAGTACTTC.

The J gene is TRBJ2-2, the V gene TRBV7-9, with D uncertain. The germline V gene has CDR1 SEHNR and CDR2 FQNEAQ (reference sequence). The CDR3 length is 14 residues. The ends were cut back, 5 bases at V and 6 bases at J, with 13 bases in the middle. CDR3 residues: CASSTTLIAGELFF. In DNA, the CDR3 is TGTGCCAGCAGCACCACTTTAATCGCCGGGGAGCTGTTTTTT. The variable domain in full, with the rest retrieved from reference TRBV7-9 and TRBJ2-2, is DTGVSQNPRHKITKRGQNVTFRCDPISEHNRLYWYRQTLGQGPEFLTYFQNEAQLEKSRLLSDRFSAERPKGSFSTLEIQRTEQGDSAMYLCASSTTLIAGELFFGEGSRLTVL.

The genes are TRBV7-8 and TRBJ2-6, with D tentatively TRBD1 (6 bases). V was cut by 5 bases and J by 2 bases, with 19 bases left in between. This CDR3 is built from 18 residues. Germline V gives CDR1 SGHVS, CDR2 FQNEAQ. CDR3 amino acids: CASSDRDIYRPGANVLTF. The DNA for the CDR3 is TGTGCCAGCAGCGACCGGGACATCTATCGACCTGGGGCCAACGTCCTGACTTTC.

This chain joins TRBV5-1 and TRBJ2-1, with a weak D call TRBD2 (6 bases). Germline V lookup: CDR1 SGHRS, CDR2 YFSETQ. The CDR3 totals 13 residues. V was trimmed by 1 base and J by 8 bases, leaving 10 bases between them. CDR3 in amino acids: CASSLYGGDEQFF. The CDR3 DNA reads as TGCGCCAGCAGCTTGTACGGGGGAGATGAGCAGTTCTTC.

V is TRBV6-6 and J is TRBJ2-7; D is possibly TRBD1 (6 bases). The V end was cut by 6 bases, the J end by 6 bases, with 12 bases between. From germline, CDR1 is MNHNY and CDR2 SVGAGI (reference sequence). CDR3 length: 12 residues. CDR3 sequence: CASSRTGFEQYF. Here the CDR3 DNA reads TGTGCCAGCAGCAGAACAGGGTTCGAGCAGTACTTC.

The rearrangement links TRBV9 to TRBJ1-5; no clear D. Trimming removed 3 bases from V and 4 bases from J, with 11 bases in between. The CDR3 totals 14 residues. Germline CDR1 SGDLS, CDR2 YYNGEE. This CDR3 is CASSARVDNQPQHF. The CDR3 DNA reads TGTGCCAGCAGCGCGAGGGTCGATAATCAGCCCCAGCATTTT.

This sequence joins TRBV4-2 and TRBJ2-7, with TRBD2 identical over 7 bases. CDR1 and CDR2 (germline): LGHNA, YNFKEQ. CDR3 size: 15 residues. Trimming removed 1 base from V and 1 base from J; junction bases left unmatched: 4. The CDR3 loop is CASSQGPRESYEQYF. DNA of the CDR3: TGTGCCAGCAGCCAAGGCCCGCGGGAGTCCTACGAGCAGTACTTC.

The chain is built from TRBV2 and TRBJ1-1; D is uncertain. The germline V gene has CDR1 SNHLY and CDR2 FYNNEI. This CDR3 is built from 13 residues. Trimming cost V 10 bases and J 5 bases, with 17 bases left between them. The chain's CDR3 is CATPTGVRTEAFF. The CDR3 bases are TGTGCCACCCCGACCGGGGTACGGACTGAAGCTTTCTTT.

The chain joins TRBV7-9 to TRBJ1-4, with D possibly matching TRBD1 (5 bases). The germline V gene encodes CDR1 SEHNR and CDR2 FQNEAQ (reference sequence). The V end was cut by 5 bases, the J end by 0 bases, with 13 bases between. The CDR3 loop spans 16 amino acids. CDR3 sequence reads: CASSLQGGTTNEKLFF. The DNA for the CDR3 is TGTGCCAGCAGCCTGCAGGGTGGGACAACTAATGAAAAACTGTTTTTT.

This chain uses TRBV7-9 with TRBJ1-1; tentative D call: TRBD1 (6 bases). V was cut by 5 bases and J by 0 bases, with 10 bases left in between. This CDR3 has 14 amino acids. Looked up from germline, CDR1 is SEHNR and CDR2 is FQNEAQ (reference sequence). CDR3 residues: CASSQDSMNTEAFF. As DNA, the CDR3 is TGTGCCAGCAGCCAGGACAGTATGAACACTGAAGCTTTCTTT.

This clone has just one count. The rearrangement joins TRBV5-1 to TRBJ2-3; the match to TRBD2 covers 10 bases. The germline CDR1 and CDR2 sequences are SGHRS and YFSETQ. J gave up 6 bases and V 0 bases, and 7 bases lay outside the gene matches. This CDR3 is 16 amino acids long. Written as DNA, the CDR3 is TGCGCCAGCAGCTTGGCCCTAGCGGGGGTCGGGGATACGCAGTATTTT. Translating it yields CASSLALAGVGDTQYF.

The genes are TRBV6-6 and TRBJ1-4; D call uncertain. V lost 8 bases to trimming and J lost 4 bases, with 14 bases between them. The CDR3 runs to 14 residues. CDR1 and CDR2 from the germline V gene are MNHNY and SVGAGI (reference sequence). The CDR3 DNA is TGTGCCAGCGCTATTTGGGAGGGTAATGAAAAACTGTTTTTT. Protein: CASAIWEGNEKLFF.

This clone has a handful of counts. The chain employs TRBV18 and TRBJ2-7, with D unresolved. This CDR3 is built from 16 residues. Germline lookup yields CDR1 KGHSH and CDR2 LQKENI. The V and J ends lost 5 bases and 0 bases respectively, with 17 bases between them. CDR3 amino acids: CASSVSGLSASYEQYF. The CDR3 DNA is TGTGCCAGCTCAGTCAGTGGGCTTTCTGCCTCCTACGAGCAGTACTTC.

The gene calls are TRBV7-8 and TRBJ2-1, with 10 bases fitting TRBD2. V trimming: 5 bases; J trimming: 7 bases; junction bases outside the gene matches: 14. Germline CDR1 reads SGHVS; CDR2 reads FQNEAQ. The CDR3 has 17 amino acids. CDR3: CASSLQYSGGLGNEQFF. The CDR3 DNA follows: TGTGCCAGCAGCCTACAATATAGCGGGGGGCTGGGGAATGAGCAGTTCTTC.

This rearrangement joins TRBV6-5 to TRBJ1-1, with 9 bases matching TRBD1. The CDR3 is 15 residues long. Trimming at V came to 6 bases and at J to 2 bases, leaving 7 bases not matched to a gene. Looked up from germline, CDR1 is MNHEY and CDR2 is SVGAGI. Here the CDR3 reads CASRKPGQGNTEAFF. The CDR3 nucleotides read TGTGCCAGCAGAAAACCGGGACAGGGAAACACTGAAGCTTTCTTT.

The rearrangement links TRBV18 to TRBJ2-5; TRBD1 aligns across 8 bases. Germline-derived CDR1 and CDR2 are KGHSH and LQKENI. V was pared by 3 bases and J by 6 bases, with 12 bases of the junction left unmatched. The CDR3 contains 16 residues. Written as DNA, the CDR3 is TGTGCCAGCTCACCTCCAAGTAGAGGACAGGGCAAGACCCAGTACTTC. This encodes CASSPPSRGQGKTQYF.

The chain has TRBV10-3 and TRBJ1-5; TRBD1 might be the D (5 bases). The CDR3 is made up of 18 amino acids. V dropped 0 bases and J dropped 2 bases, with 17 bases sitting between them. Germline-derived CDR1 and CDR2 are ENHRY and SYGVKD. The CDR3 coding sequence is TGTGCCATCAGTGAGTCGTTTTTCCGGGGGTCCGGCAATCAGCCCCAGCATTTT. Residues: CAISESFFRGSGNQPQHF.

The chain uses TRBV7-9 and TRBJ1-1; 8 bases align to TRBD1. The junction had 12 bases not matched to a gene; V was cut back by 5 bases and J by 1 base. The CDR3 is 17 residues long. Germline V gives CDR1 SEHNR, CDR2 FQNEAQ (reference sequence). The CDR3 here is CASSQVWDRMGNTEAFF. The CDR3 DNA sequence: TGTGCCAGCAGCCAGGTCTGGGACAGGATGGGGAACACTGAAGCTTTCTTT.

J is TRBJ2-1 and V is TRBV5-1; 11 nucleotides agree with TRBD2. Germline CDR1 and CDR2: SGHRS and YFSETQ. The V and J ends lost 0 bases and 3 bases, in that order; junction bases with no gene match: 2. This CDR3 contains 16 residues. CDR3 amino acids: CASSLEGLAVYNEQFF. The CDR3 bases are TGCGCCAGCAGCTTGGAGGGACTAGCGGTCTACAATGAGCAGTTCTTC.

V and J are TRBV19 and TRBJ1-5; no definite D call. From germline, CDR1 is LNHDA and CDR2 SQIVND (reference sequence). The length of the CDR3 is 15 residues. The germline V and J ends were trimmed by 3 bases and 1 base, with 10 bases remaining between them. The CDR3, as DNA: TGTGCCAGTAGTATCGCGGGGAAAAGCAATCAGCCCCAGCATTTT. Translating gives CASSIAGKSNQPQHF.

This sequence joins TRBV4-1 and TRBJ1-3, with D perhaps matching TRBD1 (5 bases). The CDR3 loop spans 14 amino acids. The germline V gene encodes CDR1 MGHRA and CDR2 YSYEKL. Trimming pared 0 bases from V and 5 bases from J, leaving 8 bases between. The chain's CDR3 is CASSQERGRNTIYF. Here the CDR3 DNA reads TGCGCCAGCAGCCAAGAAAGGGGCAGAAACACCATATATTTT.

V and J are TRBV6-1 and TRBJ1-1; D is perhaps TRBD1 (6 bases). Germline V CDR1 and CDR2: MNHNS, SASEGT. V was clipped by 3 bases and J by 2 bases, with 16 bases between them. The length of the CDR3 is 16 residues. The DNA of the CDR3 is TGTGCCAGCAGTGATCCGGGACACACCATAAACACTGAAGCTTTCTTT. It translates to CASSDPGHTINTEAFF.

The CDR3 DNA is TGTGCCAGCAGCCCCGCAGGGGGAATCGACTATGGCTACACCTTC. Protein: CASSPAGGIDYGYTF. This chain joins TRBV7-9 and TRBJ1-2; 7 positions match TRBD1. V lost 5 bases to trimming and J lost 3 bases; unmatched junction nucleotides: 9. Per the germline V gene, CDR1 is SEHNR and CDR2 is FQNEAQ (reference sequence). The CDR3 is made up of 15 amino acids. Full variable domain (remainder filled in from reference TRBV7-9 and TRBJ1-2): DTGVSQNPRHKITKRGQNVTFRCDPISEHNRLYWYRQTLGQGPEFLTYFQNEAQLEKSRLLSDRFSAERPKGSFSTLEIQRTEQGDSAMYLCASSPAGGIDYGYTFGSGTRLTVV.

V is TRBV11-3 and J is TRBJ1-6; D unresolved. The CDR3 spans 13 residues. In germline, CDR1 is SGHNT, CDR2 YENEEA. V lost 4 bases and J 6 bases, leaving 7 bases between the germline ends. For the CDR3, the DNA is TGTGCCAGCAGCTCTTCGGGTAATTCACCCCTCCACTTT. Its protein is CASSSSGNSPLHF.

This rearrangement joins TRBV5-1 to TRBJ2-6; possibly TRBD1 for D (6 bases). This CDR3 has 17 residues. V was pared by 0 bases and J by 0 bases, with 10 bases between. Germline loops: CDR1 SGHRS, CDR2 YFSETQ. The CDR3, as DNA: TGCGCCAGCAGCTTGGCGGGACAAGTCTCTGGGGCCAACGTCCTGACTTTC. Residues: CASSLAGQVSGANVLTF.

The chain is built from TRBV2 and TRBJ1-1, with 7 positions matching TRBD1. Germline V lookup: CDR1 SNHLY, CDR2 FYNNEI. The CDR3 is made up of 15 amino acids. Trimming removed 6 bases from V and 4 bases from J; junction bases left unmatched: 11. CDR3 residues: CASRDQRQGRTEAFF. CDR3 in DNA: TGTGCCAGCAGGGACCAGCGACAGGGCCGCACTGAAGCTTTCTTT. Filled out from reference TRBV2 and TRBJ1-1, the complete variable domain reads EPEVTQTPSHQVTQMGQEVILRCVPISNHLYFYWYRQILGQKVEFLVSFYNNEISEKSEIFDDQFSVERPDGSNFTLKIRSTKLEDSAMYFCASRDQRQGRTEAFFGQGTRLTVV.

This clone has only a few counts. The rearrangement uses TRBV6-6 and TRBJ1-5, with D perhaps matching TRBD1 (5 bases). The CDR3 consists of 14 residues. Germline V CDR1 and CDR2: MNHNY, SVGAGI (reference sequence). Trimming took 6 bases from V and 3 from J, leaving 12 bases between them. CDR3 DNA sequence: TGTGCCAGCAGACACTGGGACTCCAATCAGCCCCAGCATTTT. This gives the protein CASRHWDSNQPQHF.